This record concerns one T cell receptor beta chain sequence. Its antigen is still unknown. Measured with immunoSEQ multiplex PCR; TCRdb has only the in-frame clones, and not every one. Altogether more than 600,000 clones are present, about 90% being singletons, with the ten largest covering approximately 22%. These data are taken from a study of shared clonotypes between healthy human individuals. As for the study in general: Serving as donors were a couple of women and a few men, whose ages spanned 18 to 49.

Naive CD8 cells comprised CD45RO-negative, CCR7-positively selected cells, excluding terminally differentiated effector memory CD45RA+ cells. Study-wide points: It was expected that sequencing depth would affect clonotype sharing among donors.

The germline V and J ends were trimmed by 1 base and 2 bases, with 9 bases remaining between them. Looked up from germline, CDR1 is SGHTA and CDR2 is FQGNSA. CDR3 length: 14 residues. Sequenced input: naive CD8+ T cells sorted from blood. The J gene is TRBJ2-7, the V gene TRBV7-2; the D is unclear. The sequence derives from a man aged 30 to 45 in good health. The CDR3 here is CASSLGPSTYEQYF. The CDR3 DNA follows: TGTGCCAGCAGCTTAGGGCCATCCACCTACGAGCAGTACTTC.